One sample yielded the 14 T cell receptor beta chains listed below, sequenced in a study of T cell changes during pregnancy in multiple sclerosis (dated by TCRdb to 2018 to 2020). Libraries were made using the immunoSEQ multiplex PCR assay. This immuneACCESS table, as held by TCRdb, lists in-frame sequences with V and J called but not all clones. Of the missing ones, under half trace to an unresolved V gene in checked studies; the others have no known cause. The sample records some 100,000 clones, around 90% of which are singletons. The ten biggest clones cover roughly 1.2% of the sample. Sequenced material: peripheral blood, taken in the second trimester of pregnancy. These receptors originate from a female donor with multiple sclerosis, enrolled in a pregnancy study.

The rearrangement joins TRBV6-5 to TRBJ2-7; 8 nucleotides align to TRBD2. From germline, CDR1 is MNHEY and CDR2 SVGAGI. The CDR3 loop spans 13 amino acids. With V trimmed by 3 bases and J by 5 bases, 3 bases remained unmatched. The CDR3, as DNA: TGTGCCAGCAGTTATCGGGGGGGCAACGAGCAGTACTTC. Residues: CASSYRGGNEQYF.

CDR3 nucleotides: TGTGCCAGCAGTGCTTACACTGAAGCTTTCTTT. Protein: CASSAYTEAFF. The V call is TRBV2, the J call TRBJ1-1; D is ambiguous. Trimming shortened V by 4 bases and J by 3 bases, and 3 bases separated the two germline ends. This CDR3 has 11 amino acids. Germline assignment: CDR1 SNHLY and CDR2 FYNNEI.

CDR3 DNA: TGTGCCAGTAGTATGACTACTTCTAATCGCTATGGCTACACCTTC. Translation: CASSMTTSNRYGYTF. The chain joins TRBV19 to TRBJ1-2, with no clear D. In germline, CDR1 is LNHDA, CDR2 SQIVND (reference sequence). V dropped 3 bases and J dropped 4 bases, with 15 bases sitting between them. The CDR3 consists of 15 residues.

The chain links TRBV6-5 to TRBJ2-7; D ambiguous. Looked up from germline, CDR1 is MNHEY and CDR2 is SVGAGI. Trimming left V 6 bases short and J 2 bases short, with 14 bases between. This CDR3 spans 14 amino acids. The CDR3 region is CASRESRFPYEQYF. CDR3 nucleotide sequence: TGTGCCAGCAGAGAATCCAGGTTCCCCTACGAGCAGTACTTC.

The gene calls are TRBV6-6 and TRBJ2-5; 13 positions agree with TRBD2. The DNA end lines up better with TRBJ2-7; the J call may be wrong. Germline CDR1 is MNHNY and CDR2 is SVGAGI (reference sequence). The CDR3 contains 15 residues. The CDR3 loop is CASRGTSGGAYEQYF. CDR3 nucleotide sequence: TGTGCCAGCAGAGGTACTAGCGGGGGGGCCTACGAGCAGTACTTC.

The chain links TRBV5-1 to TRBJ2-5; D may be TRBD2 (6 bases). The V and J ends lost 4 bases and 4 bases respectively, with 20 bases between them. Germline-derived CDR1 and CDR2 are SGHRS and YFSETQ. CDR3 length: 16 residues. CDR3 in amino acids: CASSPVRGGTPETQYF. The CDR3 DNA reads TGCGCCAGCAGCCCCGTACGTGGCGGGACCCCAGAGACCCAGTACTTC.

V and J are TRBV2 and TRBJ2-5, with 8 bases lining up with TRBD1. Looked up from germline, CDR1 is SNHLY and CDR2 is FYNNEI. The V segment lost 6 bases and the J segment 0 bases; nucleotides outside the gene matches: 3. The CDR3 spans 14 residues. The CDR3 reads CASRGQAYQETQYF. CDR3 coding DNA: TGTGCCAGCAGGGGACAGGCGTACCAAGAGACCCAGTACTTC.

To note about this clone: A read error may produce the germline difference seen at one junction end. The chain combines TRBV4-1 with TRBJ2-1; a weak D match, TRBD1 (5 bases). CDR3 length equals 14 residues. Looked up from germline, CDR1 is MGHRA and CDR2 is YSYEKL. For the CDR3, the DNA is TGCGCCAGCAGCCAAGGGGGCTCCTTCAATGAGCAGTTCTTC. Protein sequence: CASSQGGSFNEQFF.

The chain carries TRBV19 and TRBJ2-1, with TRBD2 identical over 7 bases. The CDR3 has 14 residues. Looked up from germline, CDR1 is LNHDA and CDR2 is SQIVND (reference sequence). V lost 4 bases and J lost 1; bases outside the gene matches: 1. CDR3 region: CASSTGLSYNEQFF. The CDR3 DNA follows: TGTGCCAGTAGTACGGGACTATCCTACAATGAGCAGTTCTTC.

This chain uses TRBV19 with TRBJ2-7; TRBD1 matches at 8 bases. CDR1 and CDR2 from the germline V gene are LNHDA and SQIVND (reference sequence). V dropped 3 bases and J dropped 4; count of bases not matched to a gene: 5. The CDR3 contains 14 residues. CDR3 residues: CASSMGTGFYEQYF. The CDR3 DNA follows: TGTGCCAGTAGTATGGGGACAGGTTTTTACGAGCAGTACTTC.

The chain recombines TRBV6-1 with TRBJ1-1; 9 bases fit TRBD1. Losses at the gene ends were 5 bases for V and 6 bases for J; bases not matched to a gene: 4. The CDR3 has 13 residues. Germline loops: CDR1 MNHNS, CDR2 SASEGT. DNA of the CDR3: TGTGCCAGCAGTAGGGACAGGGCGTCTGAAGCTTTCTTT. This codes for CASSRDRASEAFF.

The table lists this clone with a count of one. The chain is built from TRBV27 and TRBJ2-7; the D gene is possibly TRBD1 (5 bases). V lost 0 bases to trimming and J lost 2 bases, with 8 bases between them. This CDR3 spans 14 amino acids. Per the germline V gene, CDR1 is MNHEY and CDR2 is SMNVEV (reference sequence). The CDR3 region has the DNA TGTGCCAGCAGTTTATCGCCCAGGGCCTACGAGCAGTACTTC. Translating gives CASSLSPRAYEQYF.

The chain joins TRBV9 to TRBJ2-7; TRBD1 aligns across 7 bases. Germline CDR1 is SGDLS and CDR2 is YYNGEE. Losses at the gene ends were 7 bases for V and 7 bases for J; bases not matched to a gene: 17. The CDR3 length is 15 residues. CDR3 in amino acids: CASSPSGQAHWEQYF. The CDR3 DNA reads as TGTGCCAGCTCCCCCTCCGGACAGGCCCATTGGGAGCAGTACTTC.

The chain has TRBV30 and TRBJ2-1; 7 bases match TRBD1. Per germline, CDR1 GTSNPN and CDR2 SVGIG (reference sequence). The CDR3 totals 16 residues. V trimming: 2 bases; J trimming: 2 bases; junction bases outside the gene matches: 9. CDR3 protein: CAWSLTNRGTYNEQFF. The CDR3 nucleotides are TGTGCCTGGAGTCTGACGAACAGGGGAACCTACAATGAGCAGTTCTTC.